Below, one T cell receptor beta chain is given with its context. This sample was included in a study of T-cell memory formation after mild COVID-19. The length of the CDR3 is 14 residues. Trimming cost V 10 bases and J 3 bases, with 19 bases left between them. TCRdb analysed the 5' RACE reads with MiXCR anew, one entry per CDR3 protein. The table has roughly 70,000 distinct CDR3 sequences, over 15% seen once; the top ten hold around 29%. This chain links TRBV12-3 or TRBV12-4 with TRBJ2-7; a possible D gene is TRBD2 (5 bases). The sample comprised PBMCs or a T cell subset sorted from them (not recorded which). This TCR derives from an adult woman who had mild COVID-19 (a few samples of this study predate the infection). Cell type and time point are not known. CDR3 amino acids: CATNQGGDNYEQYF. In DNA, the CDR3 is TGTGCCACCAACCAAGGAGGAGATAACTACGAGCAGTACTTC.